The 6 T cell receptor beta chains in this list originate from one sample, sequenced in a study of CD8+CD57+ T cells in acquired aplastic anemia. TCR beta VDJ and CDR3 profiling used genomic DNA as template. TCRdb reanalysed the reads using MiXCR and keeps one entry per CDR3 protein. The top ten clones hold approximately 1.2% of a sample with a few hundred thousand distinct CDR3 sequences, 50% to 65% of them seen once. Patients sequenced had flow cytometry evidence of CD8+CD57+ cell expansion. Sequenced input: sorted CD4+, CD8+, or CD8+CD57+ T cells (not recorded which) from PBMCs. Receptors originate from a human donor with aplastic anemia.

Comment on this clonotype: At one of its ends the junction is not consistent with the germline gene, which may arise from a read error. V gene TRBV7-2 combines with J gene TRBJ1-1; D remains unclear. Looked up from germline, CDR1 is SGHTA and CDR2 is FQGNSA. The CDR3 contains 15 residues. CDR3 bases: TGCGCCAGCAGCTTGGCCTCGCCAGACTTCACTGAAGCTTTCTTT. Its protein product is CASSLASPDFTEAFF.

This clonotype was seen once. This chain uses TRBV19 with TRBJ1-3; D is undetermined. V was clipped by 7 bases and J by 0 bases, with 10 bases between them. Per germline, CDR1 LNHDA and CDR2 SQIVND (reference sequence). CDR3 length: 14 residues. The CDR3 reads CASTAGVSGNTIYF. The DNA of the CDR3 is TGTGCCAGTACGGCAGGCGTCTCTGGAAACACCATATATTTT.

This clonotype has a handful of counts. This chain links TRBV7-8 with TRBJ2-1; D uncertain. With 1 base removed from V and 2 bases from J, the gap between germline ends came to 12 bases. The CDR3 consists of 16 residues. Germline V lookup: CDR1 SGHVS, CDR2 FQNEAQ. CDR3 DNA sequence: TGTGCCAGCAGCTTAGAGCCAGGATCGACCTACAATGAGCAGTTCTTC. Translating gives CASSLEPGSTYNEQFF.

The V gene is TRBV7-9, the J gene TRBJ1-1; 7 bases map to TRBD1. V shed 2 bases, J shed 1 base, and the junction held 4 bases outside the gene matches. The germline gives CDR1 SEHNR, CDR2 FQNEAQ (reference sequence). This CDR3 region has 15 residues. The CDR3 sequence is CASSLTGAPNTEAFF. DNA of the CDR3: TGTGCCAGCAGCTTAACAGGGGCCCCGAACACTGAAGCTTTCTTT.

Notes on this clonotype: One end of the junction is discordant with germline, which a read error may explain. The gene calls are TRBV7-9 and TRBJ2-1; D remains ambiguous. The CDR3 covers 12 residues. Per germline, CDR1 SEHNR and CDR2 FQNEAQ (reference sequence). The CDR3 region has the DNA TGTGTCAGCAGCTTCGAAGCGAATGAGCAGTTCTTC. Translating gives CVSSFEANEQFF. The whole variable domain, remainder taken from reference TRBV7-9 and TRBJ2-1, is DTGVSQNPRHKITKRGQNVTFRCDPISEHNRLYWYRQTLGQGPEFLTYFQNEAQLEKSRLLSDRFSAERPKGSFSTLEIQRTEQGDSAMYLCVSSFEANEQFFGPGTRLTVL.

The genes are TRBV20-1 and TRBJ2-3; D is possibly TRBD1 or TRBD2 (5 bases each). The CDR3 contains 13 residues. The V gene lost 2 bases and the J gene lost 4 bases, with 10 bases spanning the gap. Germline assignment: CDR1 DFQATT and CDR2 SNEGSKA (reference sequence). This chain's CDR3 is CSARTTGPDTQYF. The CDR3 nucleotides are TGCAGTGCTAGAACCACGGGGCCAGATACGCAGTATTTT.